This section outlines one TCR beta chain sequence together with its context. Its specificity is unknown. A much larger clone differs by one base, so this may be a read error. Germline V gene sequence: CDR1 MRHNA, CDR2 SNTAGT. CDR3 length: 13 residues. There were TCR beta CDR3 regions amplified from RNA transcripts. With the HTBI primer set, the TCR CDR3 went through a first round of RT-PCR. One entry per CDR3 protein results from TCRdb running MiXCR on the multiplex PCR reads. The sample contains some 460,000 distinct CDR3 sequences, approximately 14% of which appear only once. This sample was included in a study of T cells in Graves' hyperthyroidism and ophthalmopathy. Study observations and caveats: In blood, most of the thyroid clonotypes expanded above 0.001 were also present. Stable hyperthyroidism and ophthalmopathy were separated using 13 V-J signatures.

This TCR was sampled from a woman under 30 with Graves' hyperthyroidism. The sequencing input was blood. The chain combines TRBV6-4 with TRBJ2-3, with a weak D call TRBD2 (6 bases). The CDR3 reads CASSASDTDTRYF. The DNA for the CDR3 is TGTGCCAGCAGTGCTAGCGACACAGATACGCGGTATTTT.